Below are 3 T cell receptor beta chains sequenced from a single sample in a study of CD8 T cells in Susac syndrome. The authors reverse transcribed roughly 0.5 to 1 ug RNA with random hexamers. MiXCR, applied by TCRdb to the immunoSEQ multiplex PCR reads, yields one record per CDR3 protein. The sample holds around 170,000 distinct CDR3 sequences, approximately 95% seen once. The sequenced sample was CD8+ T cells from PBMCs. These receptors originate from a human donor with Susac syndrome.

The chain employs TRBV18 and TRBJ1-5, with 7 bases matching TRBD1. The germline V gene encodes CDR1 KGHSH and CDR2 LQKENI. J gave up 2 bases and V 3 bases, and 7 bases lay outside the gene matches. The CDR3 loop spans 16 amino acids. CDR3 loop: CASSPGGGLGNQPQHF. CDR3 nucleotides: TGTGCCAGCTCACCGGGAGGGGGCTTGGGCAATCAGCCCCAGCATTTT.

The chain uses TRBV5-4 and TRBJ1-1; 10 bases fit TRBD1. CDR1 and CDR2 from the germline V gene are SGHNT and YYREEE (reference sequence). Losses at the gene ends were 4 bases for V and 4 bases for J; bases not matched to a gene: 13. The CDR3 runs to 17 residues. CDR3 sequence reads: CASSLMTGGNLFTEAFF. Here the CDR3 DNA reads TGTGCCAGCAGCCTAATGACAGGGGGCAATTTGTTCACTGAAGCTTTCTTT. Complete variable domain (other parts from reference TRBV5-4 and TRBJ1-1): ETGVTQSPTHLIKTRGQQVTLRCSSQSGHNTVSWYQQALGQGPQFIFQYYREEENGRGNFPPRFSGLQFPNYSSELNVNALELDDSALYLCASSLMTGGNLFTEAFFGQGTRLTVV.

This clonotype has a single count. This chain joins TRBV5-1 and TRBJ1-1, with D possibly matching TRBD1 (5 bases). The CDR3 is 15 amino acids. The germline V and J ends were trimmed by 2 bases and 3 bases, with 14 bases remaining between them. Germline V CDR1 and CDR2: SGHRS, YFSETQ. The CDR3 nucleotides are TGCGCCAGCAGCTTACGGGACGGGTCAGACACTGAAGCTTTCTTT. Translation gives CASSLRDGSDTEAFF.